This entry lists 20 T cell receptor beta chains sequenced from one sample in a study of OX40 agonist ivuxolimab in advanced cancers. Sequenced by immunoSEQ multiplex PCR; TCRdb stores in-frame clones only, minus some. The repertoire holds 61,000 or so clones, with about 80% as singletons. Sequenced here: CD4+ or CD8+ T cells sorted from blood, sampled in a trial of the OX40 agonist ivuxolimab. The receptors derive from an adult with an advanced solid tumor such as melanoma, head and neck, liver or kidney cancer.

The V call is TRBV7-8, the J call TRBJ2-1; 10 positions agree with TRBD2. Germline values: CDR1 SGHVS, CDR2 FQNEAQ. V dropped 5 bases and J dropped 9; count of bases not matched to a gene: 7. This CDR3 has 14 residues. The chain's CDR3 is CASSGSGGGGEQFF. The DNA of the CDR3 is TGTGCCAGCAGCGGGAGCGGGGGGGGCGGTGAGCAGTTCTTC.

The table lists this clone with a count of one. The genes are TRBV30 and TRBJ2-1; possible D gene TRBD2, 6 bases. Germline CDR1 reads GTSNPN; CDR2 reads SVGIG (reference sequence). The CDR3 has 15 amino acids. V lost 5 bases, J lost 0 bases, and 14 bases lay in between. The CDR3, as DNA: TGTGCCTGGGTTTTTCGGGGGACCTCCTACAATGAGCAGTTCTTC. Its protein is CAWVFRGTSYNEQFF.

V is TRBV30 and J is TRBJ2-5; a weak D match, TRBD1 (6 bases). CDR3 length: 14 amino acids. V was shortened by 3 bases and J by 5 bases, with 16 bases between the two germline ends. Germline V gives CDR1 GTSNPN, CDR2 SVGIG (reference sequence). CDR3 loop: CAWRIKRGYETQYF. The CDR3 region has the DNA TGTGCCTGGAGAATCAAGAGGGGGTATGAGACCCAGTACTTC. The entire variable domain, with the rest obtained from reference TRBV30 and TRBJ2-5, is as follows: SQTIHQWPATLVQPVGSPLSLECTVEGTSNPNLYWYRQAAGRGLQLLFYSVGIGQISSEVPQNLSASRPQDRQFILSSKKLLLSDSGFYLCAWRIKRGYETQYFGPGTRLLVL.

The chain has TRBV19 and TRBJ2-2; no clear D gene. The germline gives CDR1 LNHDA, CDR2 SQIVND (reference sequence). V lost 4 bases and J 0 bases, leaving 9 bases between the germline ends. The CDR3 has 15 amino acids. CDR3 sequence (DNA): TGTGCCAGTAGTAGCGTACCGGCGAACACCGGGGAGCTGTTTTTT. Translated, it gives CASSSVPANTGELFF.

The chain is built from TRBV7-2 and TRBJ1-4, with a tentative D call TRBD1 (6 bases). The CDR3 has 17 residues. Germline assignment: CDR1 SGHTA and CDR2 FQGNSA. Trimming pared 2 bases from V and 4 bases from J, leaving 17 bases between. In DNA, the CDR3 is TGTGCCAGCAGCTTAATACCAGGGGCGAGTAGTAATGAAAAACTGTTTTTT. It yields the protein CASSLIPGASSNEKLFF. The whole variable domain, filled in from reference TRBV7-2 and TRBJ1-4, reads GAGVSQSPSNKVTEKGKDVELRCDPISGHTALYWYRQSLGQGLEFLIYFQGNSAPDKSGLPSDRFSAERTGGSVSTLTIQRTQQEDSAVYLCASSLIPGASSNEKLFFGSGTQLSVL.

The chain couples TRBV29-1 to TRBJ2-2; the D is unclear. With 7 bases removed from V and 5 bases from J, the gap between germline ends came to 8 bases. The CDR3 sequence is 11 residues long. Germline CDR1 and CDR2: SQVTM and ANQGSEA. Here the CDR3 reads CSATLTGELFF. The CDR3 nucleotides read TGCAGCGCTACTCTGACCGGGGAGCTGTTTTTT.

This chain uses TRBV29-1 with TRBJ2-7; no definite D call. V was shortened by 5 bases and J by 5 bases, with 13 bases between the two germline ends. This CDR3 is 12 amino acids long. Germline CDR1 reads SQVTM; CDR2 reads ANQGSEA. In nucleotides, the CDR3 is TGCAGCGTTCTTCTCAGTTACCACGAGCAGTACTTC. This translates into CSVLLSYHEQYF.

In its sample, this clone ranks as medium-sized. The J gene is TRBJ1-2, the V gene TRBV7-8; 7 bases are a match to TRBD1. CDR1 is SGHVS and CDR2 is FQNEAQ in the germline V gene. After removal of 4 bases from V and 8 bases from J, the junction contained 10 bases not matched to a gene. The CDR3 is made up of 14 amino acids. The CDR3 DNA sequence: TGTGCCAGCAGCTCTCCGGGACAGTTCTGGGGCTACACCTTC. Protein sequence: CASSSPGQFWGYTF.

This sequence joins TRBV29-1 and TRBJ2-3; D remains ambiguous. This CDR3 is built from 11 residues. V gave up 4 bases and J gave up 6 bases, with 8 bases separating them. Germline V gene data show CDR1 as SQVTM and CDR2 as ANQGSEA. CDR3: CSVVVSDTQYF. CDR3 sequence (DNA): TGCAGCGTTGTGGTCAGTGATACGCAGTATTTT.

In DNA form, the CDR3 reads TGTGCCAGCAGCCCCCGGGGGGGGGATGAAAAACTGTTTTTT. Translating it yields CASSPRGGDEKLFF. The J gene is TRBJ1-4, the V gene TRBV5-4; a possible D gene is TRBD1 (5 bases). The V end lost 4 bases, the J end lost 6 bases, and 13 bases lay between the germline ends. CDR1 is SGHNT and CDR2 is YYREEE in the germline V gene (reference sequence). This CDR3 comprises 14 residues.

Here the CDR3 reads CASSFGQNTGELFF. As DNA, the CDR3 is TGTGCCAGCAGCTTTGGGCAGAACACCGGGGAGCTGTTTTTT. The chain carries TRBV7-2 and TRBJ2-2, with D unresolved. From germline, CDR1 is SGHTA and CDR2 FQGNSA. CDR3 length: 14 amino acids. The ends were cut back, 3 bases at V and 1 base at J, with 6 bases in the middle.

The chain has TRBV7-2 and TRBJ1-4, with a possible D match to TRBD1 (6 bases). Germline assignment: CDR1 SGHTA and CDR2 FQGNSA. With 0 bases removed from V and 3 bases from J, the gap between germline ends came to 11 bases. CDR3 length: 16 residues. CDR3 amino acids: CASSLARGGPNEKLFF. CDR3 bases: TGTGCCAGCAGCTTAGCGCGGGGGGGGCCTAATGAAAAACTGTTTTTT.

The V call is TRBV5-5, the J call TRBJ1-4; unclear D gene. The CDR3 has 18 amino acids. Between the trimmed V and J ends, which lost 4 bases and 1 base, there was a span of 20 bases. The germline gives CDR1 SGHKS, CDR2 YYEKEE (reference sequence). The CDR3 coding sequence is TGTGCCAGCAGCCTGCAATCCTACCCGGGAGGAACTAATGAAAAACTGTTTTTT. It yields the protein CASSLQSYPGGTNEKLFF.

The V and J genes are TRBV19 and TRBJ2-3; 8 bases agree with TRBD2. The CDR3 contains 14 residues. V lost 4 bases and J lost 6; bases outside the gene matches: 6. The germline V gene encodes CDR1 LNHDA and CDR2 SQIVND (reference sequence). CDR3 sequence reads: CASSTFSGEDTQYF. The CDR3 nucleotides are TGTGCCAGTAGTACCTTTAGCGGGGAGGATACGCAGTATTTT.

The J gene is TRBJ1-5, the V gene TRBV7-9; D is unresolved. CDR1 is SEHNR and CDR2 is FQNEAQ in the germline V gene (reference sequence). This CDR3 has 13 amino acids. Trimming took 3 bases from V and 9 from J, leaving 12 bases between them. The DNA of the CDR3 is TGTGCCAGCAGCTTGGACGGCATTAGGCCCCAGCATTTT. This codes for CASSLDGIRPQHF.

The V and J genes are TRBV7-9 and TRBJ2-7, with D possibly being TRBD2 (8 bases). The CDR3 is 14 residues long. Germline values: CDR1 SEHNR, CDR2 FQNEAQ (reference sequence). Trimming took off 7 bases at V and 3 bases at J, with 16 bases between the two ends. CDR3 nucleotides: TGTGCCAGCACCCTTAGCGGGACAGACTACGAGCAGTACTTC. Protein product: CASTLSGTDYEQYF.

CDR3 sequence: CASGRPGAGESEQYF. The CDR3 nucleotides read TGTGCCTCCGGGAGACCGGGAGCGGGAGAGAGCGAGCAGTACTTC. This sequence joins TRBV10-3 and TRBJ2-7; 8 bases match TRBD2. This CDR3 spans 15 amino acids. V trimming: 11 bases; J trimming: 6 bases; junction bases outside the gene matches: 18. The germline V gene has CDR1 ENHRY and CDR2 SYGVKD.

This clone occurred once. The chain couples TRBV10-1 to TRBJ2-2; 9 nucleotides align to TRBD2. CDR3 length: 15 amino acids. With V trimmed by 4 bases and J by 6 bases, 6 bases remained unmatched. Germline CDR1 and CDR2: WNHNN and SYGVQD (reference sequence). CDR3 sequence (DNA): TGCGCCAGCAGTGGGGTAGCGGGAGTTTCCGGGGAGCTGTTTTTT. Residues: CASSGVAGVSGELFF.

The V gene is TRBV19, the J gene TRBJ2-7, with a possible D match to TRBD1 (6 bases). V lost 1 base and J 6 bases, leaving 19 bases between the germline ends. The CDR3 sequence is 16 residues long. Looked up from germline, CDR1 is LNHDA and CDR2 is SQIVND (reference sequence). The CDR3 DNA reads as TGTGCCAGTAGTATAGTATCCGTGCGGACAGCCCTCGAGCAGTACTTC. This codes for CASSIVSVRTALEQYF.

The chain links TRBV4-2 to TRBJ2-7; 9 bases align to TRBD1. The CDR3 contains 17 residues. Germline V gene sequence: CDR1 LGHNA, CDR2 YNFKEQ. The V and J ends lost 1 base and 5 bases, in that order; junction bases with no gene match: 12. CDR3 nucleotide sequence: TGTGCCAGCAGCCAAGGGCTCCCGGGACAGGGAGGACACGAGCAGTACTTC. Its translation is CASSQGLPGQGGHEQYF.